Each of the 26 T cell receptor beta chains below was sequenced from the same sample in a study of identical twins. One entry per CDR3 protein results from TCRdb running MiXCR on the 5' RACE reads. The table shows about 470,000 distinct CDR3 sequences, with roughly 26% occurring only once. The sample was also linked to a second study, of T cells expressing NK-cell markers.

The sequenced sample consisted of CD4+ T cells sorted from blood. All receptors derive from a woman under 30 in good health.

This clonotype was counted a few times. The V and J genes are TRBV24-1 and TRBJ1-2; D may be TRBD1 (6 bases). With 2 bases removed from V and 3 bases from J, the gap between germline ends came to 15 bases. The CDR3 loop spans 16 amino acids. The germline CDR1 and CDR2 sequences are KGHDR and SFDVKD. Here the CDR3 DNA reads TGTGCCACCAGTGATTCCCGAGGGGGGACCGACTATGGCTACACCTTC. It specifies CATSDSRGGTDYGYTF.

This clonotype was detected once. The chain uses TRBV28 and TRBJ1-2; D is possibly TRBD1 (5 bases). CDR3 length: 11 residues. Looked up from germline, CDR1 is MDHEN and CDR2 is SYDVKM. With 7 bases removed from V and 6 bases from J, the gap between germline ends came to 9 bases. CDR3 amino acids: CASNLGHGYTF. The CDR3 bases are TGTGCCAGCAATTTGGGACATGGCTACACCTTC.

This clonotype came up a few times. CDR3 bases: TGCAGTGCTAGCGGCAGCCAGGTGGTTGAAAAACTGTTTTTT. Encoded protein: CSASGSQVVEKLFF. The rearrangement joins TRBV20-1 to TRBJ1-4; D unclear. CDR3 length: 14 residues. V lost 3 bases and J 7 bases, leaving 15 bases between the germline ends. Germline loops: CDR1 DFQATT, CDR2 SNEGSKA (reference sequence).

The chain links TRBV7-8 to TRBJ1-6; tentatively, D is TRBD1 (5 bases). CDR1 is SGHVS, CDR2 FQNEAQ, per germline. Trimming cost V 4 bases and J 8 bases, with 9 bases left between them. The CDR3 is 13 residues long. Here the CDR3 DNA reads TGTGCCAGCAGCTCAGGGCCCGATTCACCCCTCCACTTT. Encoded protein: CASSSGPDSPLHF. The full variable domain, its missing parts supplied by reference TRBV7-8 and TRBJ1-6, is GAGVSQSPRYKVAKRGQDVALRCDPISGHVSLFWYQQALGQGPEFLTYFQNEAQLDKSGLPSDRFFAERPEGSVSTLKIQRTQQEDSAVYLCASSSGPDSPLHFGNGTRLTVT.

The CDR3 loop reads CASSFRLESYEQYF. The CDR3 DNA is TGTGCCAGCAGCTTTCGCCTAGAGTCCTACGAGCAGTACTTC. The V and J genes are TRBV7-9 and TRBJ2-7; no firm D call. This CDR3 is built from 14 residues. CDR1 SEHNR and CDR2 FQNEAQ come from the germline V gene (reference sequence). V gave up 3 bases and J gave up 1 base, with 10 bases separating them.

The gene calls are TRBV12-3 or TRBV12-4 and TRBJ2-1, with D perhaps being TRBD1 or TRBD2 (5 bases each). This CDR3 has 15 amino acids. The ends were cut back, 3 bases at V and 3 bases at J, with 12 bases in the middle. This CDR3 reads CASSFIGDRYNEQFF. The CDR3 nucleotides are TGTGCCAGCAGTTTTATAGGGGACCGCTACAATGAGCAGTTCTTC.

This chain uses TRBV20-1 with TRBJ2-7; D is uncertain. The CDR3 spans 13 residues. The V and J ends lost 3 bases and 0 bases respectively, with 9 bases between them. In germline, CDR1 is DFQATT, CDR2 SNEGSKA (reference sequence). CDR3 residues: CSASRAFSYEQYF. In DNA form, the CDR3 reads TGCAGTGCTAGCCGGGCCTTCTCCTACGAGCAGTACTTC.

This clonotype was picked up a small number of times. The CDR3 coding sequence is TGTGCCTGGAGTGGTGGAGGGCGGGAGAACGTCTTGGGGGCCAACGTCCTGACTTTC. Translated: CAWSGGGRENVLGANVLTF. The chain employs TRBV30 and TRBJ2-6; 7 nucleotides line up with TRBD2. The CDR3 extends over 19 amino acids. The germline V gene encodes CDR1 GTSNPN and CDR2 SVGIG (reference sequence). After removal of 1 base from V and 4 bases from J, the junction contained 16 bases not matched to a gene.

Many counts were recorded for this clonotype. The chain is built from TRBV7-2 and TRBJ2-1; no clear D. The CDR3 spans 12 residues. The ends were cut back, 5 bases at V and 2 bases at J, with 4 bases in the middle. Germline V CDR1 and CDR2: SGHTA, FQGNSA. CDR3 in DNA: TGTGCCAGCAGCCTCCCCTACAATGAGCAGTTCTTC. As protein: CASSLPYNEQFF.

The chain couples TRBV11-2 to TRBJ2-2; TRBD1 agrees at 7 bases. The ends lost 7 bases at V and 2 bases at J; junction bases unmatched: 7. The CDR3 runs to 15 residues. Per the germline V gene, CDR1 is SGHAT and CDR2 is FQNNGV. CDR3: CASKAAGGNTGELFF. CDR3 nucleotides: TGTGCCAGCAAAGCGGCAGGGGGTAACACCGGGGAGCTGTTTTTT. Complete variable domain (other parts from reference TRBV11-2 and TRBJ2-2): EAGVAQSPRYKIIEKRQSVAFWCNPISGHATLYWYQQILGQGPKLLIQFQNNGVVDDSQLPKDRFSAERLKGVDSTLKIQPAKLEDSAVYLCASKAAGGNTGELFFGEGSRLTVL.

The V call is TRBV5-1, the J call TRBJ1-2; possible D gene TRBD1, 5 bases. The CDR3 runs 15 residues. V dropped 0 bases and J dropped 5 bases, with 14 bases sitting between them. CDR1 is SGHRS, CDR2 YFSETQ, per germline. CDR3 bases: TGCGCCAGCAGCTTGGAGAGGGGCGGGGTGTATGGCTACACCTTC. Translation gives CASSLERGGVYGYTF.

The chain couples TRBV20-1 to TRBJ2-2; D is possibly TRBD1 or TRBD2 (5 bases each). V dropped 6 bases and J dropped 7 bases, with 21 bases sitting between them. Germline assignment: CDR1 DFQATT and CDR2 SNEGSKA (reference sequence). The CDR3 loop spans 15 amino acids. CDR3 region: CSAKSGTRVGGELFF. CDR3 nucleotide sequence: TGCAGTGCCAAGTCAGGGACCCGGGTTGGCGGGGAGCTGTTTTTT.

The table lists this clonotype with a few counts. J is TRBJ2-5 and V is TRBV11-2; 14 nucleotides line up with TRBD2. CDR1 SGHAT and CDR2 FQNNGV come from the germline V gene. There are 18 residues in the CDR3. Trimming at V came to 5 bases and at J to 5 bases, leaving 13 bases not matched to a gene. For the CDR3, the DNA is TGTGCCAGCAGCCTAGGACTAGCGGGGGGTCTTATCACCGAGACCCAGTACTTC. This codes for CASSLGLAGGLITETQYF.

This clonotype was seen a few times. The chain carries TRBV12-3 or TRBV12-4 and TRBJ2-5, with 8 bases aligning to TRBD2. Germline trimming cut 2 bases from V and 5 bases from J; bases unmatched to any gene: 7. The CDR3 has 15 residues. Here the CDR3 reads CASSLYGRGGETQYF. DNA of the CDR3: TGTGCCAGCAGTTTATACGGGAGGGGTGGTGAGACCCAGTACTTC.

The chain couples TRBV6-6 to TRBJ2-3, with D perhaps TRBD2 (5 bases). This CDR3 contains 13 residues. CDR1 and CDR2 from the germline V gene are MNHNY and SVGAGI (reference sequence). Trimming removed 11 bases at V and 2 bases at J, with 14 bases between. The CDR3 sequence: CAAGRGDTDTQYF. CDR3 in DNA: TGTGCCGCAGGACGGGGTGACACAGATACGCAGTATTTT.

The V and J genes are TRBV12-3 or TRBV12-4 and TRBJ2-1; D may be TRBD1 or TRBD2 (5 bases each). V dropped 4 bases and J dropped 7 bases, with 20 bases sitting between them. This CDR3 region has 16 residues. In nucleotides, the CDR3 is TGTGCCAGCAGTTCTCCGGGGAGCCCCTACAGGAATGAGCAGTTCTTC. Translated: CASSSPGSPYRNEQFF.

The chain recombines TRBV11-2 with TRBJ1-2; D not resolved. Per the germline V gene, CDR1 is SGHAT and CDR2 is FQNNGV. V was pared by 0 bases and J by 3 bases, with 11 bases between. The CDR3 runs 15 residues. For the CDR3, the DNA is TGTGCCAGCAGCTTAGACGATGGGATCGACTATGGCTACACCTTC. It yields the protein CASSLDDGIDYGYTF.

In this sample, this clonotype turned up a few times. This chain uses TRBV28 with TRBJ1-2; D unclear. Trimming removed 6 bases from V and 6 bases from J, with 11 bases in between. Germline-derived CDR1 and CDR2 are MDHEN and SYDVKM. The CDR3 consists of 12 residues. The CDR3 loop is CASSRSNHGYTF. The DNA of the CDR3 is TGTGCCAGCAGCCGCTCGAATCATGGCTACACCTTC.

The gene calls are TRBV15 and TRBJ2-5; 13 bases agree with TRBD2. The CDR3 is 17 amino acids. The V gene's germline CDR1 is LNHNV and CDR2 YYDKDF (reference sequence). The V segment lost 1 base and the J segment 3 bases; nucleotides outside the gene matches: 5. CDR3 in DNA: TGTGCCACCAGCAGAGCCCCGGGGACTAGCGGGGAAGAGACCCAGTACTTC. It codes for CATSRAPGTSGEETQYF.

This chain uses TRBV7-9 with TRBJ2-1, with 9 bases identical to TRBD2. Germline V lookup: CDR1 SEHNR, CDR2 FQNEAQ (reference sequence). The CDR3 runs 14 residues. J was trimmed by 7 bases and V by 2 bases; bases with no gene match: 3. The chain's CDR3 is CASSLLAGTNEQFF. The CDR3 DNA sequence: TGTGCCAGCAGCTTACTAGCGGGAACTAATGAGCAGTTCTTC.

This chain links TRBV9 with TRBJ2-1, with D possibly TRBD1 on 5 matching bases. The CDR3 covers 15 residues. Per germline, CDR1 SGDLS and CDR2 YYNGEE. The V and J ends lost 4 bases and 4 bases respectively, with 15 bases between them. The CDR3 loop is CASSQSSGLYNEQFF. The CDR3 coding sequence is TGTGCCAGCAGCCAATCTTCAGGGTTATACAATGAGCAGTTCTTC.

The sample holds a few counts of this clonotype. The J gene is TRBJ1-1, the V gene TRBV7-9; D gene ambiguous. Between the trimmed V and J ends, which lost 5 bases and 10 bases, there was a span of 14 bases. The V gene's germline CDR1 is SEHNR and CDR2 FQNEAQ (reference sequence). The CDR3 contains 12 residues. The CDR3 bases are TGTGCCAGCAGCCTAATACAGTTGGCAGCTTTCTTT. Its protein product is CASSLIQLAAFF. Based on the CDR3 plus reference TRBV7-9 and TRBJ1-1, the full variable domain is DTGVSQNPRHKITKRGQNVTFRCDPISEHNRLYWYRQTLGQGPEFLTYFQNEAQLEKSRLLSDRFSAERPKGSFSTLEIQRTEQGDSAMYLCASSLIQLAAFFGQGTRLTVV.

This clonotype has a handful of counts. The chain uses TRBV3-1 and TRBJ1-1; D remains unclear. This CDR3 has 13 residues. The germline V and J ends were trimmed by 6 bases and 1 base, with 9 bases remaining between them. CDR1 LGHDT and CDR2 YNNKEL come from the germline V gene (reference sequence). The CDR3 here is CASSHFSNTEAFF. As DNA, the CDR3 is TGTGCCAGCAGTCACTTTTCGAACACTGAAGCTTTCTTT.

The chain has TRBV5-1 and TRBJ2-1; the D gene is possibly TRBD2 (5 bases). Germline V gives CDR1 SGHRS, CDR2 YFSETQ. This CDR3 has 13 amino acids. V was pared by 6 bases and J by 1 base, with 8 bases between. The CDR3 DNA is TGCGCCAGCAAGGCGGGTTCCTACAATGAGCAGTTCTTC. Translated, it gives CASKAGSYNEQFF.

The CDR3 DNA is TGTGCCATCAGTGGTGGTAGCGGGAGATCAGATACGCAGTATTTT. Its protein is CAISGGSGRSDTQYF. The chain recombines TRBV10-3 with TRBJ2-3, with 9 bases matching TRBD2. This CDR3 region has 15 residues. V trimming: 4 bases; J trimming: 4 bases; junction bases outside the gene matches: 6. Germline CDR1 and CDR2: ENHRY and SYGVKD.

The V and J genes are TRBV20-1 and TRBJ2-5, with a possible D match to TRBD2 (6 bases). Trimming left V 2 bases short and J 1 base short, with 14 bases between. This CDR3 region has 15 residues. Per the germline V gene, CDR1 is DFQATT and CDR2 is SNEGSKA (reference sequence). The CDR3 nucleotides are TGCAGTGCTAGAACCCCCCGGGACTTCCAAGAGACCCAGTACTTC. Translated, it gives CSARTPRDFQETQYF.